Listed below are T cell receptor beta chains from one sample, sequenced in a study of regulatory T cells in long-lasting Graves disease. MiXCR, applied by TCRdb to the multiplex PCR reads, yields one record per CDR3 protein. The sample records 360,000 or so distinct CDR3 sequences, around 15% being singletons. A further study also used this sample, focusing on T cells in Graves' hyperthyroidism and ophthalmopathy.

The source material was peripheral blood mononuclear cells (PBMCs), sampled at new diagnosis, from a patient treated with antithyroid drugs. These receptor sequences come from a man aged 35 to 55 with Graves disease. Each CDR3 is given with its conserved first and last residue. Clone size appears in some rows only: once, few, many, or a class for an expanded clone.

v_call	j_call	clone_size	cdr3_aa
TRBV28	TRBJ2-7	NA	CASKSGGRIYEQYF
TRBV28	TRBJ2-7	few	CASSPLDRGGEQYF
TRBV4-1	TRBJ1-1	many	CASSQEARATEAFF
TRBV5-1	TRBJ2-3	NA	CASGPGQGADTQYF
TRBV27	TRBJ1-1	many	CASSLGPFTEAFF
TRBV15	TRBJ2-3	many	CATSRGQVVSLDTQYF
TRBV5-1	TRBJ2-2	NA	CASSLWDRETGELFF
TRBV28	TRBJ2-5	many	CASSYWDSQETQYF
TRBV5-1	TRBJ2-5	NA	CASSLRTTGETQYF
TRBV29-1	TRBJ2-7	few	CSVFSGDRYEQYF
TRBV7-9	TRBJ2-1	many	CASSANGGRYNEQFF
TRBV2	TRBJ2-1	many	CASSEQGGVNEQFF
TRBV4-1	TRBJ1-3	many	CASSQDQAIGNTIYF
TRBV29-1	TRBJ2-3	many	CSVTGDSTDTQYF
TRBV24-1	TRBJ1-4	many	CATSDTTGTGEKLFF
TRBV5-4	TRBJ1-6	many	CASSLDTGYNSPLHF
TRBV18	TRBJ2-5	NA	CASSPMGETQYF
TRBV25-1	TRBJ2-3	many	CASSPRLAGFTDTQYF
TRBV3-1	TRBJ2-7	few	CASSPGDSPYEQYF
TRBV5-5	TRBJ2-3	many	CASSLVTGYYTDTQYF
TRBV27	TRBJ2-3	many	CASSLSAGEWDTDTQYF
TRBV5-1	TRBJ2-3	few	CASSLLDRGRTDTQYF
TRBV19	TRBJ1-1	NA	CATARDRGRFTEAFF
TRBV5-1	TRBJ1-1	many	CASSLNSPVTEAFF
TRBV28	TRBJ1-1	many	CASGHLGGRAFF
TRBV2	TRBJ2-7	many	CASSRDRGRPYEQYF
TRBV10-3	TRBJ2-7	few	CAIRKGSYEQYF
TRBV7-9	TRBJ1-5	many	CASSFSPGNQPQHF
TRBV12-3/TRBV12-4	TRBJ1-5	many	CASRGTGQPQHF
TRBV3-1	TRBJ2-2	few	CASSQSRTGELFF
TRBV7-9	TRBJ2-7	few	CASTKHQTSGDEQYF
TRBV20-1	TRBJ2-1	NA	CSARDSRYNEQFF
TRBV5-1	TRBJ1-1	many	CASSQGAGNTEAFF
TRBV9	TRBJ2-3	many	CASSGLGTDTQYF
TRBV7-9	TRBJ2-5	few	CASSQGAERGGIETQYF
TRBV7-9	TRBJ2-7	few	CASSSTTSGGEYEQYF
TRBV6-2/TRBV6-3	TRBJ1-5	many	CASSSRGQPQHF
TRBV4-3	TRBJ2-1	NA	CASSQVTRRDRGYNEQFF
TRBV20-1	TRBJ1-1	many	CSARASRMGAGEAFF
TRBV28	TRBJ1-2	many	CASCRGETRGYTF
TRBV30	TRBJ2-5	many	CAWSLVGAETQYF
TRBV7-2	TRBJ2-7	many	CASSAMGPWGYEQYF
TRBV28	TRBJ2-1	many	CASNRRWGLGPEQFF
TRBV4-1	TRBJ2-1	few	CASSQIGLAGGPSSYNEQFF
TRBV28	TRBJ2-7	many	CASSLIGDMNYEQYF
TRBV4-2	TRBJ2-1	many	CASSQELLGQGSEQFF
TRBV3-1	TRBJ2-2	few	CASSQEGPLNGIPNTGELFF
TRBV6-1	TRBJ2-1	many	CASSKQGWNEQFF